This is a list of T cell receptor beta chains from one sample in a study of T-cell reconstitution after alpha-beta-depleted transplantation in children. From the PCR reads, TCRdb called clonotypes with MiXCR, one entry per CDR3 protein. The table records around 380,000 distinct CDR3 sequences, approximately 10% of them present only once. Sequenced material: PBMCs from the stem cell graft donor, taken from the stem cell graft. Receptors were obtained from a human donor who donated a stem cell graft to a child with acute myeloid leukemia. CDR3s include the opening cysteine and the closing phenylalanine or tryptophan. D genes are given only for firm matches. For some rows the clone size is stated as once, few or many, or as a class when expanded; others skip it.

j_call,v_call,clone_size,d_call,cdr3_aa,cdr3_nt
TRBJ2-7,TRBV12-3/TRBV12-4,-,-,CASSLGSGGNEQYF,TGTGCCAGCAGTTTGGGTTCAGGGGGGAACGAGCAGTACTTC
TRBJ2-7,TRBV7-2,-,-,CASSLEAGNEQYF,TGTGCCAGCAGCTTAGAAGCCGGGAACGAGCAGTACTTC
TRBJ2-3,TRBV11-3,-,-,CASSLRPRGELTDTQYF,TGTGCCAGCAGCTTAAGGCCCCGCGGGGAGCTCACAGATACGCAGTATTTT
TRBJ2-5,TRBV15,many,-,CATSRDVSPMLTQYF,TGTGCCACCAGCAGAGATGTATCCCCTATGTTAACCCAGTACTTC
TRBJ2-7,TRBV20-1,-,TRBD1,CSAGSGQGLSYEQYF,TGCAGTGCTGGTTCGGGACAGGGGCTCTCCTACGAGCAGTACTTC
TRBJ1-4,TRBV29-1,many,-,CSVEQEKLFF,TGCAGCGTTGAACAGGAAAAACTGTTTTTT
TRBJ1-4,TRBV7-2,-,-,CASSSMRATNEKLFF,TGTGCCAGCAGCTCCATGCGGGCAACTAATGAAAAACTGTTTTTT
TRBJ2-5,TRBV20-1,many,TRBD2,CSARPGLAVKTQYF,TGCAGTGCTAGACCGGGACTAGCAGTGAAGACCCAGTACTTC
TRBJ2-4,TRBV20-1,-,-,CSARDGAGVGKNIQYF,TGCAGTGCTAGAGATGGCGCAGGGGTTGGCAAAAACATTCAGTACTTC
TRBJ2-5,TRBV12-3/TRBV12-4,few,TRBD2,CASSSTTSGDARVETQYF,TGTGCCAGCAGCTCCACGACTAGCGGGGACGCAAGGGTAGAGACCCAGTACTTC
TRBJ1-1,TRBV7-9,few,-,CASSFRGRTEAFF,TGTGCCAGCAGCTTTCGGGGAAGGACTGAAGCTTTCTTT
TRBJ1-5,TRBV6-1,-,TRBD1,CASSPPGGGYQPQHF,TGTGCCAGCAGCCCACCAGGGGGCGGATATCAGCCCCAGCATTTT